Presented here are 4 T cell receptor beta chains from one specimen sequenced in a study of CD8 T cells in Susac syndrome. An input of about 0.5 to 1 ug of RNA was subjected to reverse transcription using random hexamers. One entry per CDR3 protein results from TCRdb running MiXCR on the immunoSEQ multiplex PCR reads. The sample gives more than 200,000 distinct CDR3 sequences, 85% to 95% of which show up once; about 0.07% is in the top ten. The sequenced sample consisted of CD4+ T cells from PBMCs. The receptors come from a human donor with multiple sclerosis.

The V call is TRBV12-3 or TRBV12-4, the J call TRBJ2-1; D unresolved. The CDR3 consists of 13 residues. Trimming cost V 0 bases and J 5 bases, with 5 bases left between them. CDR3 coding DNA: TGTGCCAGCAGTTTAGCTTCACACAATGAGCAGTTCTTC. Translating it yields CASSLASHNEQFF.

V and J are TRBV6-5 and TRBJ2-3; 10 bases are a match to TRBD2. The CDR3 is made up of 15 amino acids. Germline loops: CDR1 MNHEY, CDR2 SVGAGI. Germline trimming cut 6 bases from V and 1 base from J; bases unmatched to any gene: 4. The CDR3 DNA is TGTGCCAGCAGATTGGGGACTAGCGGCACAGATACGCAGTATTTT. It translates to CASRLGTSGTDTQYF.

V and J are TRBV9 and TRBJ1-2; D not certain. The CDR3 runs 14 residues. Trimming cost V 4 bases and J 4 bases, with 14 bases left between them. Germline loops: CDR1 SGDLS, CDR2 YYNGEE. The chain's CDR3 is CASSTNDGRYGYTF. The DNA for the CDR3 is TGTGCCAGCAGCACCAACGACGGCCGCTATGGCTACACCTTC.

CDR3 protein: CASSQPRTGRGHIQYF. The CDR3 coding sequence is TGTGCCAGTAGTCAACCCCGGACAGGCAGAGGTCACATTCAGTACTTC. The chain joins TRBV19 to TRBJ2-4; TRBD1 aligns across 7 bases. CDR1 is LNHDA, CDR2 SQIVND, per germline (reference sequence). The trim removed 5 bases at V and 8 bases at J, leaving 15 bases unmatched. CDR3 length equals 16 residues.